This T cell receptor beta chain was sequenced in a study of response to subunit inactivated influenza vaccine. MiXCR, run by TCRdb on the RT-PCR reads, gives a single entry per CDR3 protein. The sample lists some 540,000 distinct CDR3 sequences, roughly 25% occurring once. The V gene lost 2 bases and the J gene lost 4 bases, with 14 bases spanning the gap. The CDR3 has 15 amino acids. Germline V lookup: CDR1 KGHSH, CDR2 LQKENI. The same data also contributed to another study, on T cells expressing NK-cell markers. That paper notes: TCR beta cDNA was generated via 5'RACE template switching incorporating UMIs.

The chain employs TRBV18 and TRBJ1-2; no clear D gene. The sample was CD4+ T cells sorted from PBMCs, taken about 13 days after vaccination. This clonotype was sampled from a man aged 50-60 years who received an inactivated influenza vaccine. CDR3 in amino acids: CASSPTTMELYGYTF. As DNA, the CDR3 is TGTGCCAGCTCACCAACGACAATGGAGCTCTATGGCTACACCTTC.